The sequence of this T cell receptor (beta chain) was determined in a study of cytomegalovirus exposure and HLA in healthy donors. J gave up 10 bases and V 0 bases, and 1 base lay outside the gene matches. The CDR3 consists of 12 residues. In germline, CDR1 is SGHTS, CDR2 YDEGEE. The PCR employed 60 Vbeta primers together with 13 Jbeta primers. Profiling relied on immunoSEQ multiplex PCR, and the TCRdb table lists in-frame clones only, not all of them. The sample shows 150,000 to 200,000 clones, roughly 85% of them seen only once. The sample taken for sequencing was PBMCs. This chain connects TRBV5-8 to TRBJ2-1; TRBD1 matches 7 bases. The TCR sequence derives from a woman aged 50 to 60 in good health and CMV-seronegative. The chain's CDR3 is CASSLEGGEQFF. The CDR3, as DNA: TGTGCCAGCAGCTTGGAAGGGGGCGAGCAGTTCTTC. The full variable domain, completed using reference TRBV5-8 and TRBJ2-1, is EAGVTQSPTHLIKTRGQQATLRCSPISGHTSVYWYQQALGLGLQFLLWYDEGEERNRGNFPPRFSGRQFPNYSSELNVNALELEDSALYLCASSLEGGEQFFGPGTRLTVL.